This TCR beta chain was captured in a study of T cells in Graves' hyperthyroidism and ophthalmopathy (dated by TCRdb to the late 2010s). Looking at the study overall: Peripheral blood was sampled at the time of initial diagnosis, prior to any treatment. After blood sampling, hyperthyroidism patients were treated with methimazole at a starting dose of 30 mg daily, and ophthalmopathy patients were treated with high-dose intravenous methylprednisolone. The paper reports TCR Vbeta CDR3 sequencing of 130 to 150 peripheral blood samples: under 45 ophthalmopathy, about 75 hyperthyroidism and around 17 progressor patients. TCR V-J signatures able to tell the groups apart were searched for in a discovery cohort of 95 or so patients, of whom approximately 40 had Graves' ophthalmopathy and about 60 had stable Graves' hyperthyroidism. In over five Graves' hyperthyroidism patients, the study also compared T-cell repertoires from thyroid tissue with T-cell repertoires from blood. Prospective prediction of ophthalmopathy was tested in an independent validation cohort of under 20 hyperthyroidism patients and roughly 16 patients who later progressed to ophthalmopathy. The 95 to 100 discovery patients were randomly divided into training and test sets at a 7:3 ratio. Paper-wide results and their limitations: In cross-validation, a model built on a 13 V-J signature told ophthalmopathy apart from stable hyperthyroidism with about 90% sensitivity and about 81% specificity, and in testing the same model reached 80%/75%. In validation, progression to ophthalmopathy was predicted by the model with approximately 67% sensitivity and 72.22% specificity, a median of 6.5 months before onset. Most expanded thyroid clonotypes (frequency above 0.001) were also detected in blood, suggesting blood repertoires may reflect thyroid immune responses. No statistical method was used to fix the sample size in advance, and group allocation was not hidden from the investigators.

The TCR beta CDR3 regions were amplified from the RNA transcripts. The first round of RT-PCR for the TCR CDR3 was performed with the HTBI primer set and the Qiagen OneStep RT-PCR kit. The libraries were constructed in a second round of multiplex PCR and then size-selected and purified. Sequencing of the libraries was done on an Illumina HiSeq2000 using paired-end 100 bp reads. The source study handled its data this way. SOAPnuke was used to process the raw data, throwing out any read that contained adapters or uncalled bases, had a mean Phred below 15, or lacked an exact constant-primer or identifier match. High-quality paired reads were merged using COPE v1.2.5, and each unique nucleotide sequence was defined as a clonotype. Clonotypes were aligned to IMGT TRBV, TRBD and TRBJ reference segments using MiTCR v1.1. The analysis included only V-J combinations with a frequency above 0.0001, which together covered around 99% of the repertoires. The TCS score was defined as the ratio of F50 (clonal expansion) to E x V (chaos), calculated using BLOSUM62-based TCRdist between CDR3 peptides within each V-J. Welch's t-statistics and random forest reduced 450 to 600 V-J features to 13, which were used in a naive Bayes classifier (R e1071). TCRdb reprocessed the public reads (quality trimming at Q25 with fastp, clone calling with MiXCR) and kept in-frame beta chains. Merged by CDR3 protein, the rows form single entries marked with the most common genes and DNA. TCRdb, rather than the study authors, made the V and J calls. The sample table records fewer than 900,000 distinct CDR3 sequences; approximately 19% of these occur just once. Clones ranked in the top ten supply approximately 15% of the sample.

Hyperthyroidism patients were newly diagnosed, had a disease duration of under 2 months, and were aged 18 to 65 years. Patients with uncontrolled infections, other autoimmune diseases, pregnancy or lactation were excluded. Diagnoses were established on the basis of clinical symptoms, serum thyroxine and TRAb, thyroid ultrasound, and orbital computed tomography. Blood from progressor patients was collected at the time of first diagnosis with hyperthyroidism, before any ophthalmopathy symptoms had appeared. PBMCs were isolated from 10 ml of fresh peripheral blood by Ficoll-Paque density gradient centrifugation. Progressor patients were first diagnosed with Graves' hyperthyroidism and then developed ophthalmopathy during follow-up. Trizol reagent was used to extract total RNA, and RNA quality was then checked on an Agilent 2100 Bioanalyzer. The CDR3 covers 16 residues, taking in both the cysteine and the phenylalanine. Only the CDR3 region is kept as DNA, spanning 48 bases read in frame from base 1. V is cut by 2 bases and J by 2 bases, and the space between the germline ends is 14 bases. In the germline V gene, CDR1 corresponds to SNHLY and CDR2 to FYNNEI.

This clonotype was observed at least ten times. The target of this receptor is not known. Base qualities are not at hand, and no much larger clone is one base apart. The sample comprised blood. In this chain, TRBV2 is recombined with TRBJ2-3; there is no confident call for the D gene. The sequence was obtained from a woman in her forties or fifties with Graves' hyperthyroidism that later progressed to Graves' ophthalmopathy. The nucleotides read TGTGCCAGCAGTGAATCCCACTCAACAAACACAGATACGCAGTATTTT. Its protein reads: CASSESHSTNTDTQYF.